This section outlines one TCR beta chain sequence together with its context. The data are from a study of PD-1 blockade in classical Hodgkin lymphoma. Clones were read by immunoSEQ multiplex PCR, and TCRdb kept only the in-frame ones, dropping some. The sample gives tens of thousands of clones, approximately 94% of which show up once; around 8% is in the top ten. The V and J ends lost 4 bases and 8 bases respectively, with 12 bases between them. This CDR3 is built from 13 residues. Germline V gene data show CDR1 as MGHRA and CDR2 as YSYEKL. Stated time point: cycle 4 day 1 (C4D1), after 5 to 7 weeks of nivolumab. No patient escaped relapse after autologous stem cell transplantation, and brentuximab vedotin exposure varied.

Sequenced material: peripheral blood mononuclear cells (PBMCs), taken before the fourth cycle of nivolumab. The clonotype originates from a human donor with classical Hodgkin lymphoma. The rearrangement links TRBV4-1 to TRBJ1-5; D is unclear. CDR3 amino acids: CASSPSRSEPQHF. CDR3 DNA sequence: TGCGCCAGCAGCCCAAGTCGGTCGGAGCCCCAGCATTTT.